A single sample gave rise to the 16 T cell receptor beta chains below, sequenced in a study of radiotherapy plus CTLA-4 blockade in lung cancer (dated by TCRdb to between 2018 and 2020). Library preparation employed the immunoSEQ multiplex PCR assay. As stored in TCRdb, this immuneACCESS dataset retains in-frame rearrangements with V and J assigned. A fraction of the clones does not appear; measured against another copy, unresolved V genes explain less than half of the discrepancy, and the remainder lacks a known reason. The sample contains around 99,000 clones, 80% to 90% of them found a single time. The top ten clones comprise roughly 4.9% of the sample. The sample consisted of peripheral blood, taken from a patient treated with radiotherapy plus ipilimumab. These receptors were collected from a human donor with non-small cell lung cancer that progressed on radiotherapy plus ipilimumab.

The chain employs TRBV4-2 and TRBJ2-1; weak D call: TRBD2 (6 bases). The V end was cut by 5 bases, the J end by 0 bases, with 11 bases between. This CDR3 has 15 residues. Germline V gene sequence: CDR1 LGHNA, CDR2 YNFKEQ. The CDR3 bases are TGTGCCAGCAGCTCATCCGGGGGCTCCTACAATGAGCAGTTCTTC. Translation: CASSSSGGSYNEQFF.

This chain links TRBV5-4 with TRBJ2-7; 8 bases fit TRBD2. J gave up 6 bases and V 1 base, and 9 bases lay outside the gene matches. The length of the CDR3 is 15 residues. The germline gives CDR1 SGHNT, CDR2 YYREEE (reference sequence). This CDR3 is CASSLRGGRMGEQYF. The DNA of the CDR3 is TGTGCCAGCAGCTTGCGGGGGGGGCGAATGGGCGAGCAGTACTTC.

V gene TRBV10-1 combines with J gene TRBJ2-7; 8 bases fit TRBD1. Germline CDR1 is WNHNN and CDR2 is SYGVQD (reference sequence). There are 15 residues in the CDR3. The V segment lost 6 bases and the J segment 7 bases; nucleotides outside the gene matches: 14. The CDR3 here is CASSRGSGGSSEQYF. DNA for the CDR3: TGCGCCAGCAGCCGCGGGTCAGGGGGCTCATCGGAGCAGTACTTC.

The V call is TRBV4-2, the J call TRBJ2-1; 7 positions match TRBD2. The CDR3 loop spans 15 amino acids. Germline-derived CDR1 and CDR2 are LGHNA and YNFKEQ. V dropped 4 bases and J dropped 8; count of bases not matched to a gene: 11. Here the CDR3 reads CASSRRIAAGDEQFF. The CDR3 DNA follows: TGTGCCAGCAGCCGGCGAATAGCGGCGGGAGATGAGCAGTTCTTC.

The rearrangement links TRBV7-8 to TRBJ1-2, with a tentative D call TRBD1 (6 bases). CDR3 size: 15 residues. V dropped 5 bases and J dropped 7 bases, with 20 bases sitting between them. Germline V lookup: CDR1 SGHVS, CDR2 FQNEAQ. In DNA form, the CDR3 reads TGTGCCAGCAGCCTAGACCCCCACAGGGTTGTTGGCTACACCTTC. As protein: CASSLDPHRVVGYTF.

The rearrangement links TRBV2 to TRBJ2-7, with D perhaps matching TRBD1 (6 bases). In germline, CDR1 is SNHLY, CDR2 FYNNEI. With 7 bases removed from V and 5 bases from J, the gap between germline ends came to 15 bases. This CDR3 spans 13 amino acids. The CDR3 spells CASKRRGANEQYF. The CDR3, as DNA: TGTGCCAGCAAGCGCAGGGGAGCCAACGAGCAGTACTTC.

The chain joins TRBV19 to TRBJ1-1; D remains ambiguous. V lost 2 bases and J lost 0, with 10 bases in between. This CDR3 has 15 residues. Germline CDR1 reads LNHDA; CDR2 reads SQIVND (reference sequence). The CDR3 DNA follows: TGTGCCAGTAGTATAAAACTACAGTTGAACACTGAAGCTTTCTTT. Amino acid sequence: CASSIKLQLNTEAFF.

J is TRBJ2-5 and V is TRBV12-2; TRBD2, as called in the table, went unchecked against the DNA. TRBV12-2 is labeled a pseudogene. This CDR3 is built from 15 residues. The chain's CDR3 is CASRLIYSVQETQYF. CDR3 coding DNA: TGTGCAAGTCGCTTAATATATAGCGTACAAGAGACCCAGTACTTC.

About this clone itself: One junction end does not reproduce the germline sequence, and a read error may be involved. V and J are TRBV5-1 and TRBJ2-7; D may match TRBD1 or TRBD2 (6 bases each). CDR1 is SGHRS, CDR2 YFSETQ, per germline. This CDR3 region has 15 residues. The CDR3 sequence is CSSSPAGGQSGEQYF. As DNA, the CDR3 is TGCTCCAGCAGCCCGGCCGGGGGACAAAGTGGCGAGCAGTACTTC.

The rearrangement links TRBV6-5 to TRBJ2-5; the match to TRBD2 covers 7 bases. Losses at the gene ends were 4 bases for V and 5 bases for J; bases not matched to a gene: 7. The CDR3 is made up of 14 amino acids. Germline V gene lookup returns CDR1 MNHEY and CDR2 SVGAGI. The CDR3 spells CASSSPGLRETQYF. The CDR3 bases are TGTGCCAGCAGTTCCCCGGGACTACGGGAGACCCAGTACTTC.

CDR3 protein: CASSLGTGSGETQYF. CDR3 nucleotide sequence: TGTGCCAGCTCACTTGGGACAGGTTCAGGGGAGACCCAGTACTTC. V and J are TRBV18 and TRBJ2-5, with 8 bases that match TRBD1. With V trimmed by 4 bases and J by 5 bases, 9 bases remained unmatched. The CDR3 runs to 15 residues. Per the germline V gene, CDR1 is KGHSH and CDR2 is LQKENI.

This clone occurred once. V usage is TRBV9 and J usage is TRBJ2-3; 7 nucleotides match TRBD2. V was clipped by 1 base and J by 1 base; unmatched bases: 12. The CDR3 loop spans 18 amino acids. Germline CDR1 SGDLS, CDR2 YYNGEE. The DNA for the CDR3 is TGTGCCAGCAGCGTAAGCTTCGGCGGGAGCCGCGGCACAGATACGCAGTATTTT. Translating gives CASSVSFGGSRGTDTQYF.

This clone has a handful of counts. The V call is TRBV18, the J call TRBJ2-7, with D unclear. The CDR3 runs to 15 residues. Germline lookup yields CDR1 KGHSH and CDR2 LQKENI. V was cut by 2 bases and J by 1 base, with 12 bases left in between. CDR3 protein: CASSPFLGISYEQYF. The CDR3 coding sequence is TGTGCCAGCTCACCATTTCTGGGTATTTCCTACGAGCAGTACTTC.

The chain uses TRBV28 and TRBJ2-6; D is unresolved. CDR1 and CDR2 from the germline V gene are MDHEN and SYDVKM. V lost 7 bases, J lost 1 base, and 5 bases lay in between. The CDR3 sequence is 13 residues long. CDR3 region: CASMRSGANVLTF. DNA for the CDR3: TGTGCCAGCATGAGGTCTGGGGCCAACGTCCTGACTTTC.

This rearrangement joins TRBV5-1 to TRBJ2-2, with 9 bases lining up with TRBD2. The CDR3 runs to 17 residues. Trimming took 4 bases from V and 4 from J; bases not matched to a gene: 11. Germline V lookup: CDR1 SGHRS, CDR2 YFSETQ. CDR3 sequence (DNA): TGCGCCAGCAGCCAAGGAACCCTAGCGGGATTCACCGGGGAGCTGTTTTTT. Encoded protein: CASSQGTLAGFTGELFF. Looking up the rest from reference TRBV5-1 and TRBJ2-2 gives the full variable domain: KAGVTQTPRYLIKTRGQQVTLSCSPISGHRSVSWYQQTPGQGLQFLFEYFSETQRNKGNFPGRFSGRQFSNSRSEMNVSTLELGDSALYLCASSQGTLAGFTGELFFGEGSRLTVL.

This chain joins TRBV7-9 and TRBJ1-1; D uncertain. CDR1 and CDR2 (germline): SEHNR, FQNEAQ (reference sequence). The CDR3 contains 12 residues. Deletions cut 5 bases from V and 8 bases from J, with 12 bases between. As DNA, the CDR3 is TGTGCCAGCAGCCACGGTAAAGGCGAAGCTTTCTTT. Protein: CASSHGKGEAFF.